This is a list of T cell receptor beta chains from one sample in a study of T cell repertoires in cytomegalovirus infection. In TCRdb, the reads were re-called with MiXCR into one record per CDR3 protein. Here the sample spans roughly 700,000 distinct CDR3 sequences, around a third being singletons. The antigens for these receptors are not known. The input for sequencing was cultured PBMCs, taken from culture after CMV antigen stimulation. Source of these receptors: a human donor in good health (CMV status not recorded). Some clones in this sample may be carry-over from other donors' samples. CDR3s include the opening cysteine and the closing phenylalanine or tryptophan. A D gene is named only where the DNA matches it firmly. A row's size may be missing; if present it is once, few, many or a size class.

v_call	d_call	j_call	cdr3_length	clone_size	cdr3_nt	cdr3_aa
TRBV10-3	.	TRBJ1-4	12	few	TGTGCCATCAGGGGGGCTAATGAAAAACTGTTTTTT	CAIRGANEKLFF
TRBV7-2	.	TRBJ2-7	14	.	TGTGCCAGCAGCTTAGAGGGGGGGGGGTACGAGCAGTACTTC	CASSLEGGGYEQYF
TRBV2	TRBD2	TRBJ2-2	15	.	TGTGCCAGCAATTCGGCGGGGGTCAACACCGGGGAGCTGTTTTTT	CASNSAGVNTGELFF
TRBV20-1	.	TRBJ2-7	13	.	TGCAGTGCTAGAGGAGGGGGGGCTGGAGAGCAGTACTTC	CSARGGGAGEQYF
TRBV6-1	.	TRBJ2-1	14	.	TGTGCCAGCAGTGAAGCCCTGCGCGACGGTGAGCAGTTCTTC	CASSEALRDGEQFF
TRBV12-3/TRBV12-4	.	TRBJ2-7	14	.	TGTGCCAGCAAGGCGGAGAACATGCCTGGCGAGCAGTACTTC	CASKAENMPGEQYF
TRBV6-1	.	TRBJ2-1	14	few	TGTGCCAGCAGTGACTGGGGGGTCGGGAATGAGCAGTTCTTC	CASSDWGVGNEQFF
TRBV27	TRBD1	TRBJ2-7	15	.	TGTGCCAGCAGTCTAATGACAGGGGCCGCCTACGAGCAGTACTTC	CASSLMTGAAYEQYF
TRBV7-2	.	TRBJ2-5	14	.	TGTGCCAGCAGCTTAGTTCGCAGACAAGAGACCCAGTACTTC	CASSLVRRQETQYF
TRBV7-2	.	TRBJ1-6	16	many	TGTGCCAGCAGCCAAGGGGGGGGGCGAGTGGATTCACCCCTCCACTTT	CASSQGGGRVDSPLHF
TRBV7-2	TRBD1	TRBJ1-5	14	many	TGTGCCAGCAGCCTGAGACAGGGTAGTCAGCCCCAGCATTTT	CASSLRQGSQPQHF
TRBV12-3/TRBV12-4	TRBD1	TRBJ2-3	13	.	TGTGCCAGCAGACCGACAGGGGTAGATACGCAGTATTTT	CASRPTGVDTQYF
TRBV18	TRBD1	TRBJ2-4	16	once	TGTGCCAGCTCAAGCCCCGGGACAGGGGTCAAAAACATTCAGTACTTC	CASSSPGTGVKNIQYF
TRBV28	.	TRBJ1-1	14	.	TGTGCCAGCAGTTTGCGGACCGAGTACACTGAAGCTTTCTTT	CASSLRTEYTEAFF
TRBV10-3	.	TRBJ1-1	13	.	TGTGCCATCAGTGGTTATATGAACACTGAAGCTTTCTTT	CAISGYMNTEAFF
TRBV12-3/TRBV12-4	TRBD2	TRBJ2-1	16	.	TGTGCCAGCAGTCCAACTAGCGGGGGGGCCAACAATGAGCAGTTCTTC	CASSPTSGGANNEQFF
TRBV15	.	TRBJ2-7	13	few	TGTGCCACCAGCAGAGATGGCGGGAACGAGCAGTACTTC	CATSRDGGNEQYF
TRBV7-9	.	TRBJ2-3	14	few	TGTGCCAGCAGCTTCGAACTAGCAGGGGATACGCAGTATTTT	CASSFELAGDTQYF
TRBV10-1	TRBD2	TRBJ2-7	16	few	TGCGCCAGCAGTGACGGGCTAGCGGGATTAACCTACGAGCAGTACTTC	CASSDGLAGLTYEQYF
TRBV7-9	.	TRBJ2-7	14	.	TGTGCCAGCAGCTCTTGGGACTCGGACTACGAGCAGTACTTC	CASSSWDSDYEQYF
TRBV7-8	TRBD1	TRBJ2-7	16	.	TGTGCCAGCAGCTCAAACAGTGGGACAGGGGTCATGGAGCAGTACTTC	CASSSNSGTGVMEQYF
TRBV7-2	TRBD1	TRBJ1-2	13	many	TGTGCCAGCAGCTCGACAGGGGTGGATGGCTACACCTTC	CASSSTGVDGYTF
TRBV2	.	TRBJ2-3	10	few	TGTGCCAGCGGGGACAATACGCAGTATTTT	CASGDNTQYF
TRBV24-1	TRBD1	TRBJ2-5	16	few	TGTGCCACCAGTGATGGGACAGGGGGCCTAGGAGAGACCCAGTACTTC	CATSDGTGGLGETQYF
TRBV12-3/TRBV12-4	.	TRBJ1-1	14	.	TGTGCCAGCAGCCTCACAGCCAAGCTAACTGAAGCTTTCTTT	CASSLTAKLTEAFF
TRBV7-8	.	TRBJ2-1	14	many	TGTGCCAGCAGCTTGAGACGAATAGAGAATGAGCAGTTCTTC	CASSLRRIENEQFF
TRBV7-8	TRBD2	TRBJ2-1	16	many	TGTGCCAGCACCCAAACCCTAGCGGGGGGGTACAATGAGCAGTTCTTC	CASTQTLAGGYNEQFF
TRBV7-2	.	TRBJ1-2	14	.	TGTGCCAGCAGCCCCAGTCCCGAGGCAGGAGGCTACACCTTC	CASSPSPEAGGYTF
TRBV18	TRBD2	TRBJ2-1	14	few	TGTGCCAGCTCACCGACTAGCGGGGCCGATGAGCAGTTCTTC	CASSPTSGADEQFF
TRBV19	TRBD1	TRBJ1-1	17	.	TGTGCCAGTAGCCCCGGGACAGGGAGGGGAGCGAACACTGAAGCTTTCTTT	CASSPGTGRGANTEAFF
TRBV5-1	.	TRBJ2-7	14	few	TGCGCCAGCAGCTTGGGGCACGTGCGCTACGAGCAGTACTTC	CASSLGHVRYEQYF
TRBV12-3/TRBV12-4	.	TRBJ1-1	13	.	TGTGCCAGCAGTTCCCGCGGACAGTTTGAAGCTTTCTTT	CASSSRGQFEAFF
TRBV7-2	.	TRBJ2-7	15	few	TGTGCCAGCAGCTTAGGTCTAGGACCCTCCTACGAGCAGTACTTC	CASSLGLGPSYEQYF
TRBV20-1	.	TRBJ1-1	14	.	TGCAGTGCCCCTTTCGCGGCGTTGAACACTGAAGCTTTCTTT	CSAPFAALNTEAFF
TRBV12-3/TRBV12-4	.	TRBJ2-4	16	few	TGTGCCAGCAGTTTGTGGGAAGGCTTGGGCAAAAACATTCAGTACTTC	CASSLWEGLGKNIQYF
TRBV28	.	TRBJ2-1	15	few	TGTGCCAGCAGTTTAAGCGGAGGGTCTGGGAATGAGCAGTTCTTC	CASSLSGGSGNEQFF
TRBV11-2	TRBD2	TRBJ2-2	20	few	TGTGCCAGCAGCTTAGTATCCGCTAGCGGGAGGATAACGAACACCGGGGAGCTGTTTTTT	CASSLVSASGRITNTGELFF
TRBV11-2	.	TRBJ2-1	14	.	TGTGCCAGCAGCCCTCGTCAGCGGTACAATGAGCAGTTCTTC	CASSPRQRYNEQFF
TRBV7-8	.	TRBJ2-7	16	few	TGTGCCAGCAGCTTAGGACTAGGGTCCAGGTACCACGAGCAGTACTTC	CASSLGLGSRYHEQYF
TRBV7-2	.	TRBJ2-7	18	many	TGTGCCAGCAGCTCCCCTCGAGCGGGCGTACCAAGCTCCTACGAGCAGTACTTC	CASSSPRAGVPSSYEQYF
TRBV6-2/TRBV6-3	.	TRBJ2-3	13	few	TGTGCCAGCCGTGACGTGGGCACAGATACGCAGTATTTT	CASRDVGTDTQYF
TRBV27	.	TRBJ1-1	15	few	TGTGCCAGCAGTTTGGCGGCCAGGGTGAACACTGAAGCTTTCTTT	CASSLAARVNTEAFF
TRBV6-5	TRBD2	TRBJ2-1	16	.	TGTGCCAGCATGGGAACTGGGGGGACTAATTACAATGAGCAGTTCTTC	CASMGTGGTNYNEQFF
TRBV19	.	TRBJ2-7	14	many	TGTGCCAGCCCGCGGGGTCCCCTCACCTACGAGCAGTACTTC	CASPRGPLTYEQYF
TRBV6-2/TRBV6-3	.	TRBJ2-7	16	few	TGTGCCAGCAGTTACCCCCTTCCGACAGCTACCTACGAGCAGTACTTC	CASSYPLPTATYEQYF
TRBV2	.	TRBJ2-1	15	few	TGTGCCAGCAGTGAAGAACAAATCTCCTACAATGAGCAGTTCTTC	CASSEEQISYNEQFF
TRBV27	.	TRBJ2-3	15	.	TGTGCCAGCAGTCCCCGTGGGGACAAAATGGATACGCAGTATTTT	CASSPRGDKMDTQYF
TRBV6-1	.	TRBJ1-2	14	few	TGTGCCAGCAGTGAAAGGTCTTCGTGGATGGGCTACACCTTC	CASSERSSWMGYTF
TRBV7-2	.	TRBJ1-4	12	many	TGTGCCAGCAGCTTGACAGATGAAAAACTGTTTTTT	CASSLTDEKLFF
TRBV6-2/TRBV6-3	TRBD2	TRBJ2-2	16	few	TGTGCCAGCAGTTACCTCGTCGGGGGGGTCCCCGGGGAGCTGTTTTTT	CASSYLVGGVPGELFF
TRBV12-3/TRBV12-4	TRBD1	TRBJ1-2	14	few	TGTGCCAGCAGTTTAGGGACAGGGGGTGGAGGCTACACCTTC	CASSLGTGGGGYTF
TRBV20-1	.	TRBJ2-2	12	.	TGCAGTCCGAGGAGGGCAACCGGGGAGCTGTTTTTT	CSPRRATGELFF
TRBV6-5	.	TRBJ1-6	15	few	TGTGCCAGCAGTTACAGTGCAGTTTTTAATTCACCCCTCCACTTT	CASSYSAVFNSPLHF
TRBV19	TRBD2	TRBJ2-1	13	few	TGTGCCAGTAGTATCCGGGAGGGCAATGAGCAGTTCTTC	CASSIREGNEQFF
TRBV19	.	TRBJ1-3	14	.	TGTGCCAGTAGGGTGGACAGCTCTGGAAACACCATATATTTT	CASRVDSSGNTIYF